The 29 T cell receptor beta chains presented below share a single source sample, sequenced in a study of identical twins. One entry per CDR3 protein results from TCRdb running MiXCR on the 5' RACE reads. The sample contains 450,000 to 650,000 distinct CDR3 sequences, around 15% of which appear only once. These same data were also listed under a study on yellow fever vaccine responses in identical twins.

Sequenced sample: CD4+ T cells sorted from blood. The receptors come from a woman aged 18-29 years in good health.

This clonotype was recorded many times. This sequence joins TRBV12-3 or TRBV12-4 and TRBJ1-1; D not certain. The CDR3 is 13 amino acids. V lost 3 bases, J lost 1 base, and 6 bases lay in between. CDR3 nucleotides: TGTGCCAGCAGTTTCACAGCGAACACTGAAGCTTTCTTT. Amino acid sequence: CASSFTANTEAFF.

This clonotype was counted between two and nine times. V usage is TRBV27 and J usage is TRBJ1-1; D is perhaps TRBD1 (5 bases). Trimming removed 6 bases from V and 8 bases from J, with 19 bases in between. Germline V lookup: CDR1 MNHEY, CDR2 SMNVEV (reference sequence). The CDR3 consists of 14 residues. CDR3 nucleotides: TGTGCCAGCAGCGCCCAGTGGGGCGATGGGGAAGCTTTCTTT. Translated, it gives CASSAQWGDGEAFF.

In DNA form, the CDR3 reads TGTGCCAGTAGTCGTCGGACAGGGGGGAATGGTGAGCAGTTCTTC. Protein: CASSRRTGGNGEQFF. The J gene is TRBJ2-1, the V gene TRBV19, with 10 bases that match TRBD1. Trimming cost V 5 bases and J 9 bases; bases outside gene matches: 10. CDR1 LNHDA and CDR2 SQIVND come from the germline V gene (reference sequence). CDR3 length: 15 residues.

The V and J genes are TRBV9 and TRBJ2-1, with 8 bases matching TRBD2. J gave up 7 bases and V 9 bases, and 6 bases lay outside the gene matches. The CDR3 is 12 residues long. CDR1 is SGDLS, CDR2 YYNGEE, per germline. DNA of the CDR3: TGTGCCATACTAGCGGCTCCGAATGAGCAGTTCTTC. The encoded protein is CAILAAPNEQFF.

The table lists this clonotype with a few counts. The chain joins TRBV20-1 to TRBJ2-1; 7 bases match TRBD2. Germline CDR1 DFQATT, CDR2 SNEGSKA (reference sequence). CDR3 length: 16 residues. J lost 8 bases, V lost 0 bases, and 13 bases had no gene match. CDR3 coding DNA: TGCAGTGCTAGAGATGGGGCGGGAGTGAATTCGGATGAGCAGTTCTTC. Amino acids: CSARDGAGVNSDEQFF.

The table lists this clonotype with a few counts. The V and J genes are TRBV25-1 and TRBJ2-1; D is uncertain. The CDR3 is 15 amino acids. CDR1 is MGHDK and CDR2 is SYGVNS in the germline V gene. Trimming shortened V by 1 base and J by 0 bases, and 7 bases separated the two germline ends. CDR3 coding DNA: TGTGCCAGCAGTGAATTTGGGGACTCCTACAATGAGCAGTTCTTC. Its protein is CASSEFGDSYNEQFF.

Only a few counts were recorded for this clonotype. The chain joins TRBV6-5 to TRBJ2-7, with 10 bases identical to TRBD2. V lost 4 bases to trimming and J lost 5 bases; unmatched junction nucleotides: 5. Germline V gene data show CDR1 as MNHEY and CDR2 as SVGAGI. The CDR3 runs 14 residues. Here the CDR3 reads CASSSAGGPDEQYF. For the CDR3, the DNA is TGTGCCAGCAGTTCAGCGGGAGGGCCAGACGAGCAGTACTTC.

The V call is TRBV6-5, the J call TRBJ2-1; D is perhaps TRBD1 (5 bases). Trimming left V 5 bases short and J 10 bases short, with 12 bases between. Per germline, CDR1 MNHEY and CDR2 SVGAGI. This CDR3 has 12 amino acids. The CDR3 DNA reads as TGTGCCAGCAGTCAAGCAGGGTCGGAGCAGTTCTTC. Its protein is CASSQAGSEQFF.

The V gene is TRBV19, the J gene TRBJ2-3; D gene unclear. This CDR3 contains 13 residues. V shed 1 base and J shed 6 bases, with 8 bases lying between them. The germline gives CDR1 LNHDA, CDR2 SQIVND (reference sequence). The CDR3 sequence: CASSIGLGDTQYF. The DNA for the CDR3 is TGTGCCAGTAGTATAGGTCTCGGGGATACGCAGTATTTT.

The rearrangement joins TRBV3-1 to TRBJ2-2; 7 bases map to TRBD1. With V trimmed by 6 bases and J by 4 bases, 5 bases remained unmatched. Germline V gives CDR1 LGHDT, CDR2 YNNKEL (reference sequence). The CDR3 totals 14 residues. The CDR3 region has the DNA TGTGCCAGCAGAACGACAGGGAGCACCGGGGAGCTGTTTTTT. It specifies CASRTTGSTGELFF.

In its sample, this clonotype was seen a few times. The chain has TRBV20-1 and TRBJ2-5, with 8 bases matching TRBD2. V lost 6 bases, J lost 4 bases, and 7 bases stayed unmatched. CDR3 length equals 13 residues. Per germline, CDR1 DFQATT and CDR2 SNEGSKA (reference sequence). CDR3 nucleotides: TGCAGTGCGAACGGGGGGGTAATAGAGACCCAGTACTTC. It encodes CSANGGVIETQYF.

The gene calls are TRBV12-3 or TRBV12-4 and TRBJ1-5; a possible D gene is TRBD1 (5 bases). Trimming took off 5 bases at V and 3 bases at J, with 14 bases between the two ends. CDR3 length: 15 amino acids. The CDR3 DNA is TGTGCCAGCAGTCCCTCCCGGGACTACAATCAGCCCCAGCATTTT. This gives the protein CASSPSRDYNQPQHF.

This clonotype was detected only a few times. The chain has TRBV5-1 and TRBJ2-5; D not certain. The CDR3 length is 11 residues. CDR1 SGHRS and CDR2 YFSETQ come from the germline V gene. The ends were cut back, 0 bases at V and 9 bases at J, with 6 bases in the middle. As DNA, the CDR3 is TGCGCCAGCAGCTTGGATGGGTCCCAGTACTTC. This gives the protein CASSLDGSQYF.

This clonotype was detected only a few times. CDR3 sequence reads: CASSQGFNTEAFF. The CDR3 bases are TGTGCCAGCAGCCAGGGGTTCAACACTGAAGCTTTCTTT. The chain combines TRBV11-1 with TRBJ1-1, with D maybe TRBD1 (6 bases). Germline CDR1 SGHAT, CDR2 FQDESV (reference sequence). The CDR3 totals 13 residues. The ends were cut back, 5 bases at V and 2 bases at J, with 9 bases in the middle.

V and J are TRBV20-1 and TRBJ2-3; D tentatively fits TRBD1 or TRBD2 (6 bases each). The V gene's germline CDR1 is DFQATT and CDR2 SNEGSKA (reference sequence). Trimming stripped 0 bases from V and 4 bases from J, with 14 bases between. The CDR3 extends over 15 amino acids. The DNA of the CDR3 is TGCAGTGCTAGAGATCAACGAGGGGGGCCAGATACGCAGTATTTT. Encoded protein: CSARDQRGGPDTQYF.

The V call is TRBV9, the J call TRBJ1-1; no clear D. Deletions cut 4 bases from V and 4 bases from J, with 17 bases between. The CDR3 is made up of 15 amino acids. Germline CDR1 and CDR2: SGDLS and YYNGEE. This CDR3 reads CASSLGGGSVTEAFF. The CDR3 bases are TGTGCCAGCAGCCTCGGTGGAGGGAGTGTCACTGAAGCTTTCTTT. Supplemented by reference TRBV9 and TRBJ1-1, the full variable domain reads DSGVTQTPKHLITATGQRVTLRCSPRSGDLSVYWYQQSLDQGLQFLIQYYNGEERAKGNILERFSAQQFPDLHSELNLSSLELGDSALYFCASSLGGGSVTEAFFGQGTRLTVV.

The chain recombines TRBV20-1 with TRBJ1-4; maybe TRBD1 (5 bases). This CDR3 region has 15 residues. Germline lookup yields CDR1 DFQATT and CDR2 SNEGSKA (reference sequence). V was pared by 0 bases and J by 8 bases, with 16 bases between. CDR3 DNA sequence: TGCAGTGCTAGAGATCTTGTCCAGGGTGAGGAAAAACTGTTTTTT. It yields the protein CSARDLVQGEEKLFF.

This chain joins TRBV5-1 and TRBJ2-5; 10 bases match TRBD2. Unmatched junction bases numbered 1, after V lost 2 bases and J lost 0 bases. The CDR3 sequence is 15 residues long. The germline V gene encodes CDR1 SGHRS and CDR2 YFSETQ. CDR3 region: CASSLAGGNQETQYF. The CDR3 DNA follows: TGCGCCAGCAGCTTAGCGGGGGGGAACCAAGAGACCCAGTACTTC.

This clonotype was seen more than once but under ten times. The genes are TRBV18 and TRBJ2-5; D unresolved. Germline CDR1 is KGHSH and CDR2 is LQKENI. The CDR3 has 16 residues. Trimming pared 3 bases from V and 5 bases from J, leaving 19 bases between. CDR3 bases: TGTGCCAGCTCACCCACCGTCAGCGCCGATGGGGAGACCCAGTACTTC. Translation: CASSPTVSADGETQYF.

This clonotype was seen ten or more times. This chain uses TRBV5-4 with TRBJ1-2; TRBD1 matches 7 bases. Germline trimming cut 4 bases from V and 4 bases from J; bases unmatched to any gene: 4. CDR1 and CDR2 from the germline V gene are SGHNT and YYREEE (reference sequence). This CDR3 spans 13 amino acids. This CDR3 reads CASSEDRVYGYTF. In DNA form, the CDR3 reads TGTGCCAGCAGCGAAGACAGGGTCTATGGCTACACCTTC.

This clonotype turned up a few times. The rearrangement uses TRBV12-3 or TRBV12-4 and TRBJ1-6; D gene unclear. CDR3 length equals 13 residues. V lost 3 bases, J lost 7 bases, and 7 bases lay in between. CDR3 DNA: TGTGCCAGCAGTTTTAGTGCGAATTCACCCCTCCACTTT. Protein product: CASSFSANSPLHF.

The sample holds a few counts of this clonotype. This chain links TRBV5-5 with TRBJ1-6; 7 bases fit TRBD1. CDR3 length equals 15 residues. Germline CDR1 SGHKS, CDR2 YYEKEE (reference sequence). The junction had 10 bases not matched to a gene; V was cut back by 4 bases and J by 9 bases. The CDR3 nucleotides read TGTGCCAGCAGCCTCAGGGGGGGTGGCGTTTCACCCCTCCACTTT. This encodes CASSLRGGGVSPLHF.

This clonotype came up a few times. The junction departs from germline at one end; a sequencing error may be responsible. The chain combines TRBV3-1 with TRBJ2-1; D is unclear. The length of the CDR3 is 15 residues. CDR1 is LGHDT, CDR2 YNNKEL, per germline (reference sequence). The CDR3 DNA sequence: TGTGCCAGCAGTCAAGGAGCGACATCGGGCAATGAGCAGTTCTTC. Its protein product is CASSQGATSGNEQFF.

The sample holds many counts of this clonotype. The chain links TRBV28 to TRBJ1-5, with 7 bases that match TRBD1. The CDR3 extends over 14 amino acids. Germline values: CDR1 MDHEN, CDR2 SYDVKM. V trimming: 5 bases; J trimming: 5 bases; junction bases outside the gene matches: 6. The CDR3 loop reads CASSPGTGDQPQHF. The CDR3 nucleotides read TGTGCCAGCAGTCCGGGAACAGGGGATCAGCCCCAGCATTTT.

V gene TRBV5-1 combines with J gene TRBJ2-7; D is unclear. Germline CDR1 SGHRS, CDR2 YFSETQ. The CDR3 covers 9 residues. V lost 5 bases to trimming and J lost 7 bases, with 4 bases between them. CDR3 DNA sequence: TGCGCCAGCAGTGGTGAGCAGTACGTC. It specifies CASSGEQYV.

This clonotype was counted between two and nine times. The J gene is TRBJ2-2, the V gene TRBV7-9, with D tentatively TRBD1 (7 bases). The CDR3 spans 15 residues. V dropped 5 bases and J dropped 5 bases, with 15 bases sitting between them. CDR1 and CDR2 from the germline V gene are SEHNR and FQNEAQ (reference sequence). CDR3 protein: CASSPPGGRTGELFF. CDR3 DNA sequence: TGTGCCAGCAGCCCCCCAGGGGGGAGAACCGGGGAGCTGTTTTTT.

V is TRBV5-1 and J is TRBJ2-5, with 14 bases matching TRBD2. This CDR3 region has 18 residues. V lost 0 bases to trimming and J lost 0 bases; unmatched junction nucleotides: 4. Germline-derived CDR1 and CDR2 are SGHRS and YFSETQ. This chain's CDR3 is CASSLGTSGGLDQETQYF. CDR3 coding DNA: TGCGCCAGCAGCTTGGGGACTAGCGGGGGGCTTGACCAAGAGACCCAGTACTTC.

The table lists this clonotype with a few counts. This chain links TRBV25-1 with TRBJ2-1, with 11 bases identical to TRBD1. This CDR3 contains 16 residues. J was trimmed by 3 bases and V by 5 bases; bases with no gene match: 6. Germline-derived CDR1 and CDR2 are MGHDK and SYGVNS. DNA of the CDR3: TGTGCCAGCAGTCGCCAGGACAGGGGGCTCTACAATGAGCAGTTCTTC. Amino acids: CASSRQDRGLYNEQFF.

The chain links TRBV6-5 to TRBJ2-2; no reliable D call. The CDR3 length is 17 residues. Trimming removed 0 bases at V and 1 base at J, with 12 bases between. Germline V CDR1 and CDR2: MNHEY, SVGAGI. The CDR3 is CASSYSVFAGNTGELFF. In nucleotides, the CDR3 is TGTGCCAGCAGTTACTCGGTTTTCGCAGGGAACACCGGGGAGCTGTTTTTT.